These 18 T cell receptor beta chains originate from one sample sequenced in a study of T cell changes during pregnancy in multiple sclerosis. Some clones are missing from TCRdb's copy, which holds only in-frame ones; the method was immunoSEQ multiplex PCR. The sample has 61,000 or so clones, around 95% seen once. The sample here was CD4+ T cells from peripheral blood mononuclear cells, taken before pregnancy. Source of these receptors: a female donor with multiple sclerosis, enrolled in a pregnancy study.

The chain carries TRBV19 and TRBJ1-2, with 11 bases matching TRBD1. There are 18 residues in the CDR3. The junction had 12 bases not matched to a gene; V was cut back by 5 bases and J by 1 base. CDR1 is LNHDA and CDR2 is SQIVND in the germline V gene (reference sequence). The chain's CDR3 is CASSPGAGTGGFNYGYTF. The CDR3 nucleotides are TGTGCCAGTAGTCCCGGTGCCGGGACAGGGGGGTTTAACTATGGCTACACCTTC.

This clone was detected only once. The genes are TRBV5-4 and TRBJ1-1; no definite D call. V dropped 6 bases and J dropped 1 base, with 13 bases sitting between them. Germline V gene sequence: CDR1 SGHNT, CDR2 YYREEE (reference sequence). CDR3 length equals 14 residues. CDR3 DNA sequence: TGTGCCAGCAAGCGAGAGGGTGGGAACACTGAAGCTTTCTTT. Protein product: CASKREGGNTEAFF. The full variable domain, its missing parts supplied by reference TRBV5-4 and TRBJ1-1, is ETGVTQSPTHLIKTRGQQVTLRCSSQSGHNTVSWYQQALGQGPQFIFQYYREEENGRGNFPPRFSGLQFPNYSSELNVNALELDDSALYLCASKREGGNTEAFFGQGTRLTVV.

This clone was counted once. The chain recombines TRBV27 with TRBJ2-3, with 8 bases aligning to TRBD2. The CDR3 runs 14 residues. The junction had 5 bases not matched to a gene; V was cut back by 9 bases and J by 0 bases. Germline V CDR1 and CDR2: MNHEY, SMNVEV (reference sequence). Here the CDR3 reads CASHSGSSTDTQYF. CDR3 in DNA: TGTGCCAGTCACAGCGGGAGTAGCACAGATACGCAGTATTTT.

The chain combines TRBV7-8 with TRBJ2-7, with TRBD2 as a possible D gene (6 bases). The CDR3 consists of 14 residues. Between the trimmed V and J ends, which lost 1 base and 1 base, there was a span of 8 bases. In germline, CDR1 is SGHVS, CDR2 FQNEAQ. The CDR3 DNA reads TGTGCCAGCAGCTTAGGTGGGGGGTCCTACGAGCAGTACTTC. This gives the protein CASSLGGGSYEQYF. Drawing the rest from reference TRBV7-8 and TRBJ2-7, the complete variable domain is GAGVSQSPRYKVAKRGQDVALRCDPISGHVSLFWYQQALGQGPEFLTYFQNEAQLDKSGLPSDRFFAERPEGSVSTLKIQRTQQEDSAVYLCASSLGGGSYEQYFGPGTRLTVT.

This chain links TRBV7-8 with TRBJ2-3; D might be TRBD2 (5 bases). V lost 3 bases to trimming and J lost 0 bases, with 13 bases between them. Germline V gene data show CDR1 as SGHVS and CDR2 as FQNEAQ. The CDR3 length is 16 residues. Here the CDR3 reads CASSFSRGSSTDTQYF. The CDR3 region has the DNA TGTGCCAGCAGCTTTAGCAGAGGGTCTAGCACAGATACGCAGTATTTT.

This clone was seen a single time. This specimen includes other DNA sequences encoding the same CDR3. CDR3 loop: CASSGSGTGSSYGYTF. DNA of the CDR3: TGTGCCAGCAGCGGATCCGGGACAGGGTCAAGCTATGGCTACACCTTC. The chain couples TRBV7-2 to TRBJ1-2; 9 bases line up with TRBD1. Germline CDR1 and CDR2: SGHTA and FQGNSA. Trimming removed 5 bases from V and 4 bases from J; junction bases left unmatched: 11. The CDR3 is made up of 16 amino acids.

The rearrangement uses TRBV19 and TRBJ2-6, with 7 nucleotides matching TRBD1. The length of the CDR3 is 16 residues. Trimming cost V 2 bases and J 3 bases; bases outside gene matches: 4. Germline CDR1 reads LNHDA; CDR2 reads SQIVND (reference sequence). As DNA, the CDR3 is TGTGCCAGTAGTATACCGACAGGGTTTGGGGCCAACGTCCTGACTTTC. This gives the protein CASSIPTGFGANVLTF.

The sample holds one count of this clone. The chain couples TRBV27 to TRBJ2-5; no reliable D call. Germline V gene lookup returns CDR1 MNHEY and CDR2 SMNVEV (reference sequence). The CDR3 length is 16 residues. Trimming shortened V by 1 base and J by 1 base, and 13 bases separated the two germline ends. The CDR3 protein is CASSLWAAPRQETQYF. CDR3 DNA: TGTGCCAGCAGTTTATGGGCAGCACCTCGCCAAGAGACCCAGTACTTC.

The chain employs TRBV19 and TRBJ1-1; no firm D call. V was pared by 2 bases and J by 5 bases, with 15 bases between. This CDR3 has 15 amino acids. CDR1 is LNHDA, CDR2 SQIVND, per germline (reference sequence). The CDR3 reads CASSINGEGWTEAFF. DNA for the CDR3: TGTGCCAGTAGTATAAACGGGGAGGGTTGGACTGAAGCTTTCTTT. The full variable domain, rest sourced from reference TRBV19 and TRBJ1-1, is DGGITQSPKYLFRKEGQNVTLSCEQNLNHDAMYWYRQDPGQGLRLIYYSQIVNDFQKGDIAEGYSVSREKKESFPLTVTSAQKNPTAFYLCASSINGEGWTEAFFGQGTRLTVV.

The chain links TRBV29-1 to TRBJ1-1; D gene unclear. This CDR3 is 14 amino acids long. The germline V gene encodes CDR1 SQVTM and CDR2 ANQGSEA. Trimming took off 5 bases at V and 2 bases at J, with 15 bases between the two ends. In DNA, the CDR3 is TGCAGCGTTTCCTCTTTGGGAGCCAACACTGAAGCTTTCTTT. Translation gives CSVSSLGANTEAFF. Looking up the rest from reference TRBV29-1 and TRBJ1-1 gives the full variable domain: SAVISQKPSRDICQRGTSLTIQCQVDSQVTMMFWYRQQPGQSLTLIATANQGSEATYESGFVIDKFPISRPNLTFSTLTVSNMSPEDSSIYLCSVSSLGANTEAFFGQGTRLTVV.

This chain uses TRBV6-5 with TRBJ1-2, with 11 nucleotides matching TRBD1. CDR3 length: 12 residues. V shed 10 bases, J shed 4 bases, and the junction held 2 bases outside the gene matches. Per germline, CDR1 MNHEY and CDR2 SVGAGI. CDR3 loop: CAIGTGGYGYTF. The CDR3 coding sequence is TGTGCCATCGGGACAGGGGGCTATGGCTACACCTTC.

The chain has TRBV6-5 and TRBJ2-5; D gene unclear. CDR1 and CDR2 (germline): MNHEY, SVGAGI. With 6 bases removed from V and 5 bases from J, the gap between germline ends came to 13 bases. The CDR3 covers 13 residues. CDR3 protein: CASSPTGRETQYF. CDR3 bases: TGTGCCAGCAGCCCTACTGGTCGGGAGACCCAGTACTTC.

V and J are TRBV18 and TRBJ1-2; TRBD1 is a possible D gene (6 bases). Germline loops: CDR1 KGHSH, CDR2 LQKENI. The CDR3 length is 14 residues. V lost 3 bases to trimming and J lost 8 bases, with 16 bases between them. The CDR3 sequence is CASSPTPGDRGYTF. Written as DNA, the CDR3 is TGTGCCAGCTCACCCACGCCAGGGGACCGGGGCTACACCTTC.

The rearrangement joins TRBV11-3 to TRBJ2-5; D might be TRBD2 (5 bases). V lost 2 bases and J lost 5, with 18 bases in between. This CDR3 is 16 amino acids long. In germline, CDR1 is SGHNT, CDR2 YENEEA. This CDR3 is CASSLNGILRFETQYF. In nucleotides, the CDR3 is TGTGCCAGCAGCTTAAACGGGATACTCCGTTTCGAGACCCAGTACTTC.

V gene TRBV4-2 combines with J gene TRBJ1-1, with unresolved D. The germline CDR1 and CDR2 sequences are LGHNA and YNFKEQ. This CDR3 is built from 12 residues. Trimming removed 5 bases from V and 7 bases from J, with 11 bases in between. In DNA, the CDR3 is TGTGCCAGCAGCTTTGACAACGGTGAAGCTTTCTTT. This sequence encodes CASSFDNGEAFF.

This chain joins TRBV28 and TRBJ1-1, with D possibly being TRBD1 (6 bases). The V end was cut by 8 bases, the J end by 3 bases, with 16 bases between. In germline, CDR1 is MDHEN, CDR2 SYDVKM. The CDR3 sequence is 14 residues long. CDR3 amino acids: CASGLTGRDTEAFF. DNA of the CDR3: TGTGCCAGCGGATTAACAGGGAGGGACACTGAAGCTTTCTTT.

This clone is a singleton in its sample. Here the CDR3 reads CATTGLAGPLGNEQFF. CDR3 bases: TGTGCCACCACGGGACTAGCGGGACCCCTGGGCAATGAGCAGTTCTTC. The chain couples TRBV19 to TRBJ2-1; 13 bases align to TRBD2. J gave up 6 bases and V 10 bases, and 12 bases lay outside the gene matches. This CDR3 has 16 residues. CDR1 LNHDA and CDR2 SQIVND come from the germline V gene (reference sequence).

The CDR3 reads CASSIDSQGGTDTQYF. The CDR3 nucleotides read TGTGCCAGTAGTATAGACTCTCAGGGGGGCACAGATACGCAGTATTTT. V gene TRBV19 combines with J gene TRBJ2-3; 7 positions match TRBD1. Germline CDR1 and CDR2: LNHDA and SQIVND (reference sequence). The CDR3 is 16 residues long. Germline trimming cut 0 bases from V and 1 base from J; bases unmatched to any gene: 4.